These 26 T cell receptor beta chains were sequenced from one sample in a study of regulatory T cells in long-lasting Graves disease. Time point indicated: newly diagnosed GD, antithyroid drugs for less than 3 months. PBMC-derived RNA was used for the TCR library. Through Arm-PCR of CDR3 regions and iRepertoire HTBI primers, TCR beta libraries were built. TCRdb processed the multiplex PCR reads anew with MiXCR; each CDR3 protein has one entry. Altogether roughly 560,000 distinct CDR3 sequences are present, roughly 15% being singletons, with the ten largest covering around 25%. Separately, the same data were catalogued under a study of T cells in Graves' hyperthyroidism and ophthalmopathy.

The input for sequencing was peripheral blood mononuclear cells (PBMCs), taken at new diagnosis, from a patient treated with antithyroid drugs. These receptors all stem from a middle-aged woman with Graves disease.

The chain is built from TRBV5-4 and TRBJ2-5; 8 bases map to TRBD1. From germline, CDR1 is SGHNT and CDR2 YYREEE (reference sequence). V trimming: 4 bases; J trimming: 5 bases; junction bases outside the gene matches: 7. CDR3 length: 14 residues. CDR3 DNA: TGTGCCAGCAGCGCGCAGGGGGCAGAGGAGACCCAGTACTTC. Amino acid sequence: CASSAQGAEETQYF.

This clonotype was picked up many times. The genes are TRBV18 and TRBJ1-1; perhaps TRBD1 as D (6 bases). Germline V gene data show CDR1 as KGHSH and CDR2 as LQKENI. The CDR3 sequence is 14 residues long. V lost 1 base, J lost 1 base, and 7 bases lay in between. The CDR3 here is CASSPRRGNTEAFF. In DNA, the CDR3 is TGTGCCAGCTCACCACGCAGGGGGAACACTGAAGCTTTCTTT.

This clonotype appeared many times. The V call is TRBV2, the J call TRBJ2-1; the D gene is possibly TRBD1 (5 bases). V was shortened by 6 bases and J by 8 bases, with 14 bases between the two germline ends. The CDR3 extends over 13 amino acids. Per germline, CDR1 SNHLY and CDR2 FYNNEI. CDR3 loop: CASRKTGPDEQFF. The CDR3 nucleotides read TGTGCCAGCAGGAAAACAGGCCCCGATGAGCAGTTCTTC.

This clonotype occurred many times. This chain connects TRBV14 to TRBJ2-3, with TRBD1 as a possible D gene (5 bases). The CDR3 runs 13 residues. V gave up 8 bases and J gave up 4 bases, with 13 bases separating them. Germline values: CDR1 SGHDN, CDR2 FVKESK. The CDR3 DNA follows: TGTGCCAGCTCACCGCAGGGATCAGATACGCAGTATTTT. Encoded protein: CASSPQGSDTQYF.

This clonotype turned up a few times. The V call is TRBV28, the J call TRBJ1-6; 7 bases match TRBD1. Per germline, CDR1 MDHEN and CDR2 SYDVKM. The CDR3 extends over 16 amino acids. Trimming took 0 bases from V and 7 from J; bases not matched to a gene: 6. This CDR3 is CASSLWLGTANSPLHF. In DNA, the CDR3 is TGTGCCAGCAGTTTATGGCTTGGGACAGCCAATTCACCCCTCCACTTT.

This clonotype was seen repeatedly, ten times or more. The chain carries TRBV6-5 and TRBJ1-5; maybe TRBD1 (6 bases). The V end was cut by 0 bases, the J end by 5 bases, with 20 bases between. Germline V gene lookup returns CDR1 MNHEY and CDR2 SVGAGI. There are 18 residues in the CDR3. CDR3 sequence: CASSYSNWRNRVHQPQHF. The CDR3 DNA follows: TGTGCCAGCAGTTACTCGAATTGGCGGAACAGGGTACATCAGCCCCAGCATTTT.

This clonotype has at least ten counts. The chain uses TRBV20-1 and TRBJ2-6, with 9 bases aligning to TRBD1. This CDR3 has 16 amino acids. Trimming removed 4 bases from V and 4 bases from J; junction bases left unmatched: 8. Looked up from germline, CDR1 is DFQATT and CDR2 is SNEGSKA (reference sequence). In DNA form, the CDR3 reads TGCAGTGCTACAGATTTACAGGGGGCCGGGGCCAACGTCCTGACTTTC. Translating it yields CSATDLQGAGANVLTF.

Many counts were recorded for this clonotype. The CDR3 DNA reads as TGCGCCAGCAGCGAGACAGGGGATACGTCACCCCTCCACTTT. This sequence encodes CASSETGDTSPLHF. The gene calls are TRBV5-1 and TRBJ1-6; 8 bases map to TRBD1. This CDR3 comprises 14 residues. Unmatched junction bases numbered 7, after V lost 4 bases and J lost 10 bases. Germline CDR1 SGHRS, CDR2 YFSETQ.

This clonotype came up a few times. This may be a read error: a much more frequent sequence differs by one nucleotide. CDR3 region: CASSHANTEAFF. The CDR3 DNA reads TGTGCCAGCAGCCACGCGAACACTGAAGCTTTCTTT. V is TRBV3-1 and J is TRBJ1-1; no clear D gene. Trimming removed 3 bases from V and 1 base from J, with 3 bases in between. Germline V gene lookup returns CDR1 LGHDT and CDR2 YNNKEL (reference sequence). This CDR3 spans 12 amino acids. The full variable domain, its missing parts supplied by reference TRBV3-1 and TRBJ1-1, is DTAVSQTPKYLVTQMGNDKSIKCEQNLGHDTMYWYKQDSKKFLKIMFSYNNKELIINETVPNRFSPKSPDKAHLNLHINSLELGDSAVYFCASSHANTEAFFGQGTRLTVV.

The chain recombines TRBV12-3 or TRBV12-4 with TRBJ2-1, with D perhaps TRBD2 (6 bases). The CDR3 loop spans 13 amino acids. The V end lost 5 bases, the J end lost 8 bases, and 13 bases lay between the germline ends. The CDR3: CASSNSGGYEQFF. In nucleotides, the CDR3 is TGTGCCAGCAGTAACAGTGGGGGGTATGAGCAGTTCTTC.

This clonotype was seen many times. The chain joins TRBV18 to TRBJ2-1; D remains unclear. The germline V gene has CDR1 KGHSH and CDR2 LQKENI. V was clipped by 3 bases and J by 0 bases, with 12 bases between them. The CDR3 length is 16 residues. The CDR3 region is CASSPPDTSSYNEQFF. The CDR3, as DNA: TGTGCCAGCTCACCCCCCGACACGAGCTCCTACAATGAGCAGTTCTTC.

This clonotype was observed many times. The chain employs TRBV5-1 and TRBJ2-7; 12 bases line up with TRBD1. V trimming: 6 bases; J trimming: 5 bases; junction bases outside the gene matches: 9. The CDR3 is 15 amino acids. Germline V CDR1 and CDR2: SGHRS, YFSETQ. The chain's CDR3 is CASTFLGTGGDEQYF. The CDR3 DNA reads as TGCGCCAGCACCTTCTTAGGGACAGGGGGCGACGAGCAGTACTTC.

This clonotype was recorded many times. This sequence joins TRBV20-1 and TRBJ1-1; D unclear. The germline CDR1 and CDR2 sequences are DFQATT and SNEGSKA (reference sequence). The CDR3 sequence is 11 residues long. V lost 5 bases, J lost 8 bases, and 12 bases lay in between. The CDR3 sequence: CSASPVSEAFF. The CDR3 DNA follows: TGCAGTGCTTCCCCCGTGTCCGAAGCTTTCTTT.

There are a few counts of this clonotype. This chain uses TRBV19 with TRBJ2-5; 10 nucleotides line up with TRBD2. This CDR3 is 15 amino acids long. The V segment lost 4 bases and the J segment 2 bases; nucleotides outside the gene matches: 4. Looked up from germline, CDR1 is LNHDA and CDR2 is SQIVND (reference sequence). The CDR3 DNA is TGTGCCAGTAGTAAGTCTAGCGGGGGACAAGAGACCCAGTACTTC. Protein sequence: CASSKSSGGQETQYF.

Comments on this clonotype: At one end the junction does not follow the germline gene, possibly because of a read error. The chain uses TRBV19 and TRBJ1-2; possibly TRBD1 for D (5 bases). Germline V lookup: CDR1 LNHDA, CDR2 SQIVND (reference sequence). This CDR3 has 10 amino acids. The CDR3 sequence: CGAAANGYTF. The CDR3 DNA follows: TGCGGGGCGGCGGCTAATGGCTACACCTTC.

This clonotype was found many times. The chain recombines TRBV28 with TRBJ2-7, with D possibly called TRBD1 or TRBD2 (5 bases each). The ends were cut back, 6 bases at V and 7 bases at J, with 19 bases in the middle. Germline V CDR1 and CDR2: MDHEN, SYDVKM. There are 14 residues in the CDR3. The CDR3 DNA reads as TGTGCCAGCAGCACCGGGACGGTTCTACGTGAGCAGTACTTC. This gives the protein CASSTGTVLREQYF.

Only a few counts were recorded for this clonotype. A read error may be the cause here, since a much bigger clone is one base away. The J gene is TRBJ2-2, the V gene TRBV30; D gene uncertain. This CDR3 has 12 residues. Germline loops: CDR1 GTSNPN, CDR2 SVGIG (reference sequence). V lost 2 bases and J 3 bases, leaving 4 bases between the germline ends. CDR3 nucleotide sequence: TGTGCCTGGAGTCGGGACACCGGGGAGCTGTTTTTT. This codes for CAWSRDTGELFF.

CDR3 sequence: CASTLSLNTGELFF. CDR3 DNA sequence: TGTGCCAGCACTCTCAGCTTGAACACCGGGGAGCTGTTTTTT. V gene TRBV12-3 or TRBV12-4 combines with J gene TRBJ2-2; D is ambiguous. The V and J ends lost 7 bases and 1 base respectively, with 10 bases between them. The CDR3 consists of 14 residues.

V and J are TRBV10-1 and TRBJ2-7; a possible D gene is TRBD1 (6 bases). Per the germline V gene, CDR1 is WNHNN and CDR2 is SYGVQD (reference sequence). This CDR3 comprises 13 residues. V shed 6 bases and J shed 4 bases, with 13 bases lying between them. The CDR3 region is CASSDRLGYEQYF. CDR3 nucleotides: TGCGCCAGCAGCGACAGGCTGGGTTACGAGCAGTACTTC.

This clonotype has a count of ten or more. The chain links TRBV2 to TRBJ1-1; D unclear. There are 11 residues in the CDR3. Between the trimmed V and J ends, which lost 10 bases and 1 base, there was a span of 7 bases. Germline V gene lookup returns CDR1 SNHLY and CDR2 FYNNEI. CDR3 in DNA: TGTGCCACTCAGAGGAACACTGAAGCTTTCTTT. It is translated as CATQRNTEAFF.

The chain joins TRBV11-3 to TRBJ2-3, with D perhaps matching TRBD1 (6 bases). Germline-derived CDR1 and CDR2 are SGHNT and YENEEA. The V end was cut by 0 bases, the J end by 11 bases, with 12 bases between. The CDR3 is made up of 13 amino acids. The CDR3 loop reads CASSLDHQGRQYF. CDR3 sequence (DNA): TGTGCCAGCAGCTTAGATCATCAGGGGAGGCAGTATTTT. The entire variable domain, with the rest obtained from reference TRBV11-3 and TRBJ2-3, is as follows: EAGVVQSPRYKIIEKKQPVAFWCNPISGHNTLYWYLQNLGQGPELLIRYENEEAVDDSQLPKDRFSAERLKGVDSTLKIQPAELGDSAVYLCASSLDHQGRQYFGPGTRLTVL.

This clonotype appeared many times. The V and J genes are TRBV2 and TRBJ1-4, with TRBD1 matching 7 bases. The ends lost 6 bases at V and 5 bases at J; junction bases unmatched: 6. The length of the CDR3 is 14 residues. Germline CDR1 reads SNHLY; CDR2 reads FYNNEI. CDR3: CASRGDRLNEKLFF. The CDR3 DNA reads TGTGCCAGCAGAGGGGACAGACTAAATGAAAAACTGTTTTTT.

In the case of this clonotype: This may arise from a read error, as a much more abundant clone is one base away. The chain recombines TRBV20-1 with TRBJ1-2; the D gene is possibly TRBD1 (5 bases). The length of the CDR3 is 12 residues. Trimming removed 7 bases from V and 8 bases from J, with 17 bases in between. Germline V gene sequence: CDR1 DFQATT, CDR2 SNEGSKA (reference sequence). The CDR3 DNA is TGCAGTGAATTGGGTCCAGGGATCGGCTACACCTTC. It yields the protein CSELGPGIGYTF.

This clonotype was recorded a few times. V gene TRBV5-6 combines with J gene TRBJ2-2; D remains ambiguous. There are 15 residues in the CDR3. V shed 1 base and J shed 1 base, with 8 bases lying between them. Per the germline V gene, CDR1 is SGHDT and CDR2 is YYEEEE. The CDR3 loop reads CASSLRRMNTGELFF. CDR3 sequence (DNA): TGTGCCAGCAGCTTGAGACGGATGAACACCGGGGAGCTGTTTTTT.

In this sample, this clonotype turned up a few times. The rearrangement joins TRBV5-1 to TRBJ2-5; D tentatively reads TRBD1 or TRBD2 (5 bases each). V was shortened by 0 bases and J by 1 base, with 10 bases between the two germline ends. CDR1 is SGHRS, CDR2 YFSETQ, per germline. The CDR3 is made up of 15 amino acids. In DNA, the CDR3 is TGCGCCAGCAGCTTGGCCAAGGGACGCCAAGAGACCCAGTACTTC. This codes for CASSLAKGRQETQYF.

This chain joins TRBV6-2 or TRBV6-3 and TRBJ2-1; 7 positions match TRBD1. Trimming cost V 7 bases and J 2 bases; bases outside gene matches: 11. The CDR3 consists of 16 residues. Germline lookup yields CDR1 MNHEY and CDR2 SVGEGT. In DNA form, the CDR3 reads TGTGCCAGCACCAGACACGGGCAGGGGGCCTACAATGAGCAGTTCTTC. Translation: CASTRHGQGAYNEQFF.